In this sample, the clone carrying this T cell receptor (beta chain) turned up a few times. Its antigen is not identified. The data belong to a study of spatial heterogeneity in lung cancer. Overall study: TCR and UMI combinations that were unique each appeared, on average, more than ten times in raw reads.

Time point denoted: sample taken at primary tumor resection. The study sequenced unsorted whole RNA from tumor, nontumor lung or frozen PBMC. The approximately 78 donors had untreated early-stage non-small cell lung cancer. TCRdb recomputed calls from the 5' RACE reads with MiXCR, one row per CDR3 protein. The sample has over 50,000 distinct CDR3 sequences, 7% to 10% seen once. The CDR3 runs 15 residues. Between the trimmed V and J ends, which lost 1 base and 5 bases, there was a span of 14 bases. The V gene's germline CDR1 is MGHRA and CDR2 YSYEKL. Broader study findings: Among blood samples, ubiquitous expanded tumor TCRs appeared more at resection than at follow-up.

This rearrangement joins TRBV4-1 to TRBJ1-2; TRBD1 might be the D (5 bases). The TCR comes from a female donor with early-stage non-small cell lung cancer. The source was PBMCs, collected at surgery. The CDR3 protein is CASSQGTPDPYGYTF. DNA of the CDR3: TGCGCCAGCAGCCAAGGGACACCAGATCCTTATGGCTACACCTTC.